This TCR beta chain was captured in a study of metastatic and nonmetastatic thyroid tumors. Study-wide context: The authors compared repertoires across blood and tumor or nodule tissue from malignant and benign thyroid patients. Study conclusions and caveats: In both blood and tumor samples, TCR beta diversity was reported significantly higher for malignant than benign nodules.

Authors' methods: Built for papillary thyroid cancer, a distant-metastasis classifier drew on CDR3 differences across clinicopathological groups. Through MiXCR, TCRdb re-clonotyped the PCR reads. TCRdb assigned the V and J calls; the authors' analysis was not used. The sample carries approximately 12,000 clones, roughly 31% recorded once. As to this clone: Its antigen is unknown.

Per the germline V gene, CDR1 is MNHNS and CDR2 is SASEGT. There are 13 residues in the CDR3. V lost 10 bases and J 6 bases, leaving 19 bases between the germline ends. Patients underwent thyroid surgery, and none had received any treatment before it. V gene TRBV6-1 combines with J gene TRBJ2-7; no firm D call. Sample: tumor tissue. The sequence derives from a male donor with papillary thyroid cancer or a benign thyroid nodule (not recorded which). Some clones in this sample may be carry-over from other donors' samples. CDR3 protein: CATGRWASREQYF. The CDR3 DNA is TGTGCCACCGGACGATGGGCGAGTCGCGAGCAGTACTTC.